A selection of T cell receptor beta chains follows, all from one sample in a study of early T cells in non-severe SARS-CoV-2 infection. TCRdb redid the calling of the 5' RACE reads with MiXCR, one entry per CDR3 protein. The sample has 55,000 to 75,000 distinct CDR3 sequences, more than 9% seen once. The specimen sequenced was whole blood. These receptors were collected from an adult who was a healthcare worker with PCR-confirmed SARS-CoV-2 infection or an uninfected control (not recorded which). CDR3s include the opening cysteine and the closing phenylalanine or tryptophan. A D gene is named only where the DNA matches it firmly. Size is stated for part of the rows, as once, few or many counts, or as a class when the clone is expanded.

CDR3 protein	CDR3 DNA	V gene	J gene	clone size	D gene
CASSLLAGVVNTGELFF	TGTGCCAGCAGTTTACTAGCGGGGGTAGTCAACACCGGGGAGCTGTTTTTT	TRBV28	TRBJ2-2	many	TRBD2
CASTPGGSYNEQFF	TGTGCCAGCACCCCCGGGGGCTCCTACAATGAGCAGTTCTTC	TRBV27	TRBJ2-1	many	-
CSASGNTGELFF	TGCAGTGCTTCAGGGAACACCGGGGAGCTGTTTTTT	TRBV20-1	TRBJ2-2	-	-
CASSLVTRGTEAFF	TGTGCCAGCAGCTTGGTTACCAGGGGAACTGAAGCTTTCTTT	TRBV5-4	TRBJ1-1	-	-
CSVVRGADTGELFF	TGCAGCGTTGTAAGGGGCGCGGACACCGGGGAGCTGTTTTTT	TRBV29-1	TRBJ2-2	-	-
CASRGESRNEQFF	TGTGCCAGCAGGGGGGAGTCTAGGAATGAGCAGTTCTTC	TRBV27	TRBJ2-1	many	-
CASSSRGGRGYEQYF	TGTGCCAGCAGTTCCCGGGGGGGGAGGGGGTACGAGCAGTACTTC	TRBV12-3/TRBV12-4	TRBJ2-7	-	TRBD2
CASSPSLAGGQETQYF	TGCGCCAGCAGCCCGAGTCTAGCGGGAGGCCAAGAGACCCAGTACTTC	TRBV5-1	TRBJ2-5	many	TRBD2
CSAFSGRATQETQYF	TGCAGTGCTTTCAGCGGGAGGGCGACCCAAGAGACCCAGTACTTC	TRBV20-1	TRBJ2-5	few	TRBD2
CASSEGRGINEQYF	TGTGCCAGCAGCGAGGGAAGAGGGATAAACGAGCAGTACTTC	TRBV9	TRBJ2-7	few	-
CASSHRDRGGEQFF	TGTGCCAGCAGCCACCGGGACAGGGGAGGTGAGCAGTTCTTC	TRBV7-8	TRBJ2-1	many	TRBD1
CASSLGGRVYNEQFF	TGTGCCAGCAGTTTAGGCGGGAGAGTATACAATGAGCAGTTCTTC	TRBV27	TRBJ2-1	many	TRBD2
CASSGGGGNEQFF	TGTGCCAGCAGTGGGGGAGGGGGAAATGAGCAGTTCTTC	TRBV28	TRBJ2-1	-	-
CASSNSYNEQFF	TGTGCCAGCTCCAACTCATACAATGAGCAGTTCTTC	TRBV6-6	TRBJ2-1	few	-
CASLDEAGQGFYEQYF	TGCGCCAGCTTGGATGAGGCGGGACAGGGCTTCTACGAGCAGTACTTC	TRBV23-1	TRBJ2-7	few	TRBD1
CSAYRASGRANEQFF	TGCAGTGCTTATAGGGCTAGCGGGAGGGCCAATGAGCAGTTCTTC	TRBV20-1	TRBJ2-1	many	TRBD2
CASSQDATGGYSPLHF	TGTGCCAGCAGCCAGGACGCCACAGGGGGCTATTCACCCCTCCACTTT	TRBV3-1	TRBJ1-6	-	TRBD1
CSVSSGTSSYNEQFF	TGCAGCGTTAGCTCCGGGACTAGCTCCTACAATGAGCAGTTCTTC	TRBV29-1	TRBJ2-1	many	TRBD2
CASRVRVYNEQFF	TGCGCCAGCAGGGTCCGGGTCTACAATGAGCAGTTCTTC	TRBV5-1	TRBJ2-1	many	-
CASSLGAPVIDQYF	TGTGCCAGCAGTTTAGGGGCCCCGGTGATTGACCAGTACTTC	TRBV12-3/TRBV12-4	TRBJ2-5	many	-
CASKLTGDRKTQYF	TGTGCCAGCAAACTGACAGGGGACAGGAAGACCCAGTACTTC	TRBV28	TRBJ2-5	-	TRBD1
CASSQDRGKWQFF	TGTGCCAGCAGCCAGGACAGGGGGAAATGGCAGTTCTTC	TRBV27	TRBJ2-1	many	TRBD1
CASSLSQGPNQPQHF	TGCGCCAGCAGCCTGTCTCAGGGCCCCAATCAGCCCCAGCATTTT	TRBV4-1	TRBJ1-5	few	-
CASSLVGTSGWFYNEQFF	TGTGCCAGCAGCTTAGTTGGGACTAGCGGTTGGTTCTACAATGAGCAGTTCTTC	TRBV11-1	TRBJ2-1	many	TRBD2
CASSLGRGEQFF	TGTGCCAGCAGCTTGGGTAGGGGCGAGCAGTTCTTC	TRBV7-3	TRBJ2-1	many	-
CASSYSLGTGMDEQYF	TGTGCCAGCAGTTACTCGTTGGGGACAGGTATGGACGAGCAGTACTTC	TRBV6-6	TRBJ2-7	many	TRBD1
CASSITGGNQPQHF	TGTGCCAGTAGTATAACGGGTGGTAATCAGCCCCAGCATTTT	TRBV19	TRBJ1-5	many	-
CASPGPGGISEAFF	TGTGCCAGCCCGGGGCCGGGCGGAATCTCTGAAGCTTTCTTT	TRBV28	TRBJ1-1	few	-
CASSLAGGRTEVFF	TGTGCCAGCAGTCTAGCAGGGGGAAGGACTGAAGTTTTCTTT	TRBV6-1	TRBJ1-1	few	TRBD1
CASSASGTNTGELFF	TGTGCCAGCAGCGCCAGCGGGACGAACACCGGGGAGCTGTTTTTT	TRBV9	TRBJ2-2	few	TRBD2